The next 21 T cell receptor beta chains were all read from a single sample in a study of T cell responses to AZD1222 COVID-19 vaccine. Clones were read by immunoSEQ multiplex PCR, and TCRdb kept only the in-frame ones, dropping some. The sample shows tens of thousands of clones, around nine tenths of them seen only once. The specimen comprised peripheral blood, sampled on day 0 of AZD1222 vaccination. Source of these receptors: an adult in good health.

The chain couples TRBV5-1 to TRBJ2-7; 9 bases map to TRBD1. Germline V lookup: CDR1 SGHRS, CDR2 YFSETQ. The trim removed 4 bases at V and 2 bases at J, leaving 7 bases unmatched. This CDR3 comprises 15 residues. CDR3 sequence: CASSPGQGTTYEQYF. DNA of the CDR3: TGCGCCAGCAGCCCGGGACAGGGAACTACCTACGAGCAGTACTTC. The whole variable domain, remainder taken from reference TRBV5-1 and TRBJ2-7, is KAGVTQTPRYLIKTRGQQVTLSCSPISGHRSVSWYQQTPGQGLQFLFEYFSETQRNKGNFPGRFSGRQFSNSRSEMNVSTLELGDSALYLCASSPGQGTTYEQYFGPGTRLTVT.

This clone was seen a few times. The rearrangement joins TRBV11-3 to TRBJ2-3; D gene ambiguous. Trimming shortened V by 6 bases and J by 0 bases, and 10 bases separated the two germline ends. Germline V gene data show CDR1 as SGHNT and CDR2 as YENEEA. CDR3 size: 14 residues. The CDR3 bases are TGTGCCAGCAGTCTGACAACTAGCACAGATACGCAGTATTTT. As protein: CASSLTTSTDTQYF.

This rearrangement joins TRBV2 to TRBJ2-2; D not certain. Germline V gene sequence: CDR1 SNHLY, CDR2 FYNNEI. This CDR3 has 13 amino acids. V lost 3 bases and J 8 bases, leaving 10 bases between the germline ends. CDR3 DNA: TGTGCCAGCAGTGAGTCGACCCTTGGGGAGCTGTTTTTT. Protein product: CASSESTLGELFF.

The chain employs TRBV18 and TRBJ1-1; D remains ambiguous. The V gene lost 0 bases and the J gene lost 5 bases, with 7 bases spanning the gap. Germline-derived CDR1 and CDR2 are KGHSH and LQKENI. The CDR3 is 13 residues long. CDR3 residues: CASSPPSRTEAFF. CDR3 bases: TGTGCCAGCTCACCACCGTCACGGACTGAAGCTTTCTTT. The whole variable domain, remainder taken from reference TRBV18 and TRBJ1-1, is NAGVMQNPRHLVRRRGQEARLRCSPMKGHSHVYWYRQLPEEGLKFMVYLQKENIIDESGMPKERFSAEFPKEGPSILRIQQVVRGDSAAYFCASSPPSRTEAFFGQGTRLTVV.

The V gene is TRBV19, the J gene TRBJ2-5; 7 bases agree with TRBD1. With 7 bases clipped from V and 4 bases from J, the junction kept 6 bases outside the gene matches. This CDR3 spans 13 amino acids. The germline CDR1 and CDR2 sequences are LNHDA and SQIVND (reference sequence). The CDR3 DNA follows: TGTGCCAGTAAAGAGACAGGGAGAGAGACCCAGTACTTC. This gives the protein CASKETGRETQYF.

The CDR3: CASTPREGSVGNEQFF. The CDR3 nucleotides are TGTGCCAGCACCCCGCGAGAGGGATCCGTTGGTAATGAGCAGTTCTTC. This rearrangement joins TRBV9 to TRBJ2-1; D possibly corresponds to TRBD2 (5 bases). The CDR3 runs to 16 residues. Germline loops: CDR1 SGDLS, CDR2 YYNGEE. V was shortened by 6 bases and J by 7 bases, with 23 bases between the two germline ends.

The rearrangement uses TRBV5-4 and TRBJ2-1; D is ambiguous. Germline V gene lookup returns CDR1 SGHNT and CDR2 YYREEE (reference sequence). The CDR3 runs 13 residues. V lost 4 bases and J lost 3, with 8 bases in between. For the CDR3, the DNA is TGTGCCAGCAGCCTATTTAGCTACAATGAGCAGTTCTTC. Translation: CASSLFSYNEQFF.

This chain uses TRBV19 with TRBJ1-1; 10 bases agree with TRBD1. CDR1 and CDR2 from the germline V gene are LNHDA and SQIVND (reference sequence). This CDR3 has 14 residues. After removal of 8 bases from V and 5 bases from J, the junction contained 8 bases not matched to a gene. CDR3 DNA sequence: TGTGCCAGTGCCGACAGGGGGCCGGTTACTGAAGCTTTCTTT. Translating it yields CASADRGPVTEAFF.

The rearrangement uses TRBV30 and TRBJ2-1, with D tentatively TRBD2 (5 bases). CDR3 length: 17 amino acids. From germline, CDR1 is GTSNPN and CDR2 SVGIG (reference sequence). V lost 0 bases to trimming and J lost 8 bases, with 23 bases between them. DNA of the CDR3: TGTGCCTGGAGTGTAAATGGTCCTCGTCTACCGCGGGATGAGCAGTTCTTC. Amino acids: CAWSVNGPRLPRDEQFF.

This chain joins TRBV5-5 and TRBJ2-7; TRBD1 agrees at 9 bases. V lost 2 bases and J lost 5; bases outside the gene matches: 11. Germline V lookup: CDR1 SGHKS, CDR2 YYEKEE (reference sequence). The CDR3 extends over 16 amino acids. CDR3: CASSFRLGQGPHEQYF. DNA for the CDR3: TGTGCCAGCAGCTTCCGCCTGGGACAGGGACCCCACGAGCAGTACTTC.

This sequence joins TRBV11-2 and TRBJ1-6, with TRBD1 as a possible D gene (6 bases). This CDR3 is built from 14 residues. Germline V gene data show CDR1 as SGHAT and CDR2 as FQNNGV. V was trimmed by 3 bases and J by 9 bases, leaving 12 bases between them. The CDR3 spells CASSFAQGISPLHF. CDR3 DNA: TGTGCCAGCAGCTTCGCCCAGGGGATTTCACCCCTCCACTTT.

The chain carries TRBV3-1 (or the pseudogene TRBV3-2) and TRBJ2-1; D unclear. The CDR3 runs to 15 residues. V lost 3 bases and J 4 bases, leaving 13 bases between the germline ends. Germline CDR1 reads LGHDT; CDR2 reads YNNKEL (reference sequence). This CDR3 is CASSQGWKLYNEQFF. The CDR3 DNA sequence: TGTGCCAGCAGCCAGGGCTGGAAACTTTACAATGAGCAGTTCTTC.

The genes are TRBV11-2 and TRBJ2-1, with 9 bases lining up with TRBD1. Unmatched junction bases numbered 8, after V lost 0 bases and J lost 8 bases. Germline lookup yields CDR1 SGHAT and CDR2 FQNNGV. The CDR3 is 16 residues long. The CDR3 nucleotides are TGTGCCAGCAGCTTAGATCTTTGGACAGGGGTTTATGAGCAGTTCTTC. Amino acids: CASSLDLWTGVYEQFF.

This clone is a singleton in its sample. Here the CDR3 DNA reads TGTGCCAGCATAGGGTCCGGTAAAGAGACCCAGTACTTC. This translates into CASIGSGKETQYF. The chain recombines TRBV6-6 with TRBJ2-5; the D is unclear. Per the germline V gene, CDR1 is MNHNY and CDR2 is SVGAGI (reference sequence). The ends were cut back, 7 bases at V and 3 bases at J, with 12 bases in the middle. The CDR3 loop spans 13 amino acids.

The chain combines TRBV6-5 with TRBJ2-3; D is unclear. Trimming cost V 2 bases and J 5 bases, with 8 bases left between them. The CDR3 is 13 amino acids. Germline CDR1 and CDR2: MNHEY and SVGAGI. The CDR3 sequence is CASSYAYRDTQYF. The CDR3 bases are TGTGCCAGCAGTTACGCTTACAGAGATACGCAGTATTTT.

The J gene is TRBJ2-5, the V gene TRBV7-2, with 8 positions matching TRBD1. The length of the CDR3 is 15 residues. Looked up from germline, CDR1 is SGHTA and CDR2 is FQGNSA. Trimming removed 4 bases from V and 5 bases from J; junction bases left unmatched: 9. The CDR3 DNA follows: TGTGCCAGCAGCTCGGCTACCCGGGACAGGGAGACCCAGTACTTC. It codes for CASSSATRDRETQYF.

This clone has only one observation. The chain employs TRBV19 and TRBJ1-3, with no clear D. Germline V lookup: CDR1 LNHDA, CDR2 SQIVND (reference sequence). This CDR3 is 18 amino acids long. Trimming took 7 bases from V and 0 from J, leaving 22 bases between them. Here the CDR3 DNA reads TGTGCCAGTACCAAGAAAGGTGTCTCTAATAACTCTGGAAACACCATATATTTT. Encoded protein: CASTKKGVSNNSGNTIYF.

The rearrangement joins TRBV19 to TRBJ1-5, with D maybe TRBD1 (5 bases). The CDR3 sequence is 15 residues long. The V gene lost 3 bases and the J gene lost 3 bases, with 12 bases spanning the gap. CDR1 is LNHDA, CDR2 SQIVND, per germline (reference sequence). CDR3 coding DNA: TGTGCCAGTAGTATTGGGACGGTTGACAATCAGCCCCAGCATTTT. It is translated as CASSIGTVDNQPQHF.

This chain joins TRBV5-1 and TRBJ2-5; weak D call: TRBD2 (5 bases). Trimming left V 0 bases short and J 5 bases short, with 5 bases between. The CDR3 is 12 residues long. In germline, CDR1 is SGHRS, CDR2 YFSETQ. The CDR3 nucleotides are TGCGCCAGCAGCTTGGTAGCGGAGACCCAGTACTTC. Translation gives CASSLVAETQYF.

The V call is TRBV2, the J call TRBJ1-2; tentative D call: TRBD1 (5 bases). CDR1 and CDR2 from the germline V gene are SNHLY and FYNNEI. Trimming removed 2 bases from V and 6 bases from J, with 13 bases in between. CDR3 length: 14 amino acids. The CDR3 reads CASSESRVWDGYTF. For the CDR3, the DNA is TGTGCCAGCAGTGAAAGCAGGGTTTGGGATGGCTACACCTTC. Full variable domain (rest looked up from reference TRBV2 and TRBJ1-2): EPEVTQTPSHQVTQMGQEVILRCVPISNHLYFYWYRQILGQKVEFLVSFYNNEISEKSEIFDDQFSVERPDGSNFTLKIRSTKLEDSAMYFCASSESRVWDGYTFGSGTRLTVV.

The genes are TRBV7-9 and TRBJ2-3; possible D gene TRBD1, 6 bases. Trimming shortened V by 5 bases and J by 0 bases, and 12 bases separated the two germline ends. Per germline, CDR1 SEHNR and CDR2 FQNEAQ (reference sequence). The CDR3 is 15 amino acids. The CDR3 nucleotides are TGTGCCAGCAGCACCGGGACAACTAGCACAGATACGCAGTATTTT. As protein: CASSTGTTSTDTQYF.